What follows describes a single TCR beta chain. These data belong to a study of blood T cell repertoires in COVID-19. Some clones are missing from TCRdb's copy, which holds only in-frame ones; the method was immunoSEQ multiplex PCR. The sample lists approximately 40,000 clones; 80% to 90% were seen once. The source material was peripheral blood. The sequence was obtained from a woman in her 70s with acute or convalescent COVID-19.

CDR3 amino acids: CASSRDSNQPQHF. DNA for the CDR3: TGCGCCAGCAGTCGGGACAGTAATCAGCCCCAGCATTTT. J is TRBJ1-5 and V is TRBV10-1, with 7 bases identical to TRBD1. Germline V gene lookup returns CDR1 WNHNN and CDR2 SYGVQD (reference sequence). CDR3 length: 13 amino acids. Unmatched junction bases numbered 2, after V lost 5 bases and J lost 4 bases.